A selection of T cell receptor beta chains follows, all from one sample in a study of OX40 agonist ivuxolimab in advanced cancers. Produced via immunoSEQ multiplex PCR; TCRdb's table is partial and in-frame only. The profile covers some 70,000 clones, with roughly four fifths appearing a single time and about 2.3% taken by the ten largest. The sequencing used CD4+ or CD8+ T cells sorted from blood, collected in a trial of the OX40 agonist ivuxolimab. These receptors originate from an adult with an advanced solid tumor such as melanoma, head and neck, liver or kidney cancer. Both conserved end residues are part of each CDR3. D genes are given only for firm matches.

j_call v_call d_call cdr3_aa
TRBJ1-2 TRBV9 - CASSGDTYYGYTF
TRBJ2-7 TRBV5-1 TRBD2 CASNPGTSGNYEQYF
TRBJ1-3 TRBV10-1 - CASSEGASRNTIYF
TRBJ1-4 TRBV11-2 - CASSSPSEKLFF
TRBJ2-7 TRBV5-1 - CASSPPGLGYEQYF
TRBJ1-2 TRBV11-2 - CASSLDTQGLYGYTF
TRBJ1-5 TRBV7-2 - CASSLIDNQPQHF
TRBJ2-5 TRBV27 TRBD2 CASSTIAGGTSLASWETQYF
TRBJ1-3 TRBV2 - CASTPGNTIYF
TRBJ1-2 TRBV5-1 TRBD1 CASSLVGTGGGYTF
TRBJ1-4 TRBV10-2 TRBD1 CASSKPGQGGEKLFF
TRBJ1-2 TRBV19 - CASRAAGELGGYTF
TRBJ2-3 TRBV18 - CASSPRVLSDTQYF
TRBJ1-1 TRBV6-5 - CASSYASEAFF
TRBJ2-5 TRBV5-6 - CASSSMLIRVGETQYF
TRBJ2-5 TRBV11-2 TRBD1 CASSLRQGVETQYF
TRBJ2-7 TRBV6-1 - CASSAQGNSYEQYF
TRBJ1-1 TRBV4-3 TRBD1 CASSQGGTGGVPNTEAFF
TRBJ2-1 TRBV27 - CASSLSEDEQFF
TRBJ2-3 TRBV11-2 TRBD2 CASSTLAGARRHTQYF
TRBJ1-3 TRBV28 TRBD1 CVSRGAGNTIYF
TRBJ1-2 TRBV5-4 TRBD1 CASSLFPGQGFNGYTF
TRBJ2-7 TRBV28 TRBD2 CASSRLAGTYEQYF
TRBJ1-2 TRBV6-1 - CASSEASPSYGYTF
TRBJ2-1 TRBV19 TRBD2 CASSIPLAGGNEQFF
TRBJ2-7 TRBV7-2 TRBD2 CASSFSGSLYEQYF
TRBJ1-2 TRBV7-9 - CASSLAIRQNYGYTF
TRBJ1-2 TRBV19 - CASRSTYEDRYGYTF
TRBJ2-1 TRBV7-2 - CASSLARTSRGDEQFF
TRBJ2-3 TRBV6-1 TRBD1 CASSSRQGNTDTQYF
TRBJ1-5 TRBV19 TRBD1 CASRDRGPSNQPQHF
TRBJ1-1 TRBV6-6 - CASSPSLGGNTEAFF
TRBJ1-3 TRBV5-4 TRBD1 CASSLQGGPSGNTIYF
TRBJ2-7 TRBV19 TRBD1 CASSPGTGNNYEQYF
TRBJ2-3 TRBV5-1 TRBD2 CASSLGTSGDSTDTQYF
TRBJ2-2 TRBV29-1 TRBD1 CSAGQGQSNTGELFF
TRBJ1-4 TRBV19 - CASNANEKLFF
TRBJ1-4 TRBV7-8 - CASSLGLMINEKLFF
TRBJ2-7 TRBV19 TRBD1 CASSKPGTGINEQYF
TRBJ2-1 TRBV18 - CASSPRRESQFF
TRBJ1-5 TRBV7-2 - CASSWGGRGNQPQHF